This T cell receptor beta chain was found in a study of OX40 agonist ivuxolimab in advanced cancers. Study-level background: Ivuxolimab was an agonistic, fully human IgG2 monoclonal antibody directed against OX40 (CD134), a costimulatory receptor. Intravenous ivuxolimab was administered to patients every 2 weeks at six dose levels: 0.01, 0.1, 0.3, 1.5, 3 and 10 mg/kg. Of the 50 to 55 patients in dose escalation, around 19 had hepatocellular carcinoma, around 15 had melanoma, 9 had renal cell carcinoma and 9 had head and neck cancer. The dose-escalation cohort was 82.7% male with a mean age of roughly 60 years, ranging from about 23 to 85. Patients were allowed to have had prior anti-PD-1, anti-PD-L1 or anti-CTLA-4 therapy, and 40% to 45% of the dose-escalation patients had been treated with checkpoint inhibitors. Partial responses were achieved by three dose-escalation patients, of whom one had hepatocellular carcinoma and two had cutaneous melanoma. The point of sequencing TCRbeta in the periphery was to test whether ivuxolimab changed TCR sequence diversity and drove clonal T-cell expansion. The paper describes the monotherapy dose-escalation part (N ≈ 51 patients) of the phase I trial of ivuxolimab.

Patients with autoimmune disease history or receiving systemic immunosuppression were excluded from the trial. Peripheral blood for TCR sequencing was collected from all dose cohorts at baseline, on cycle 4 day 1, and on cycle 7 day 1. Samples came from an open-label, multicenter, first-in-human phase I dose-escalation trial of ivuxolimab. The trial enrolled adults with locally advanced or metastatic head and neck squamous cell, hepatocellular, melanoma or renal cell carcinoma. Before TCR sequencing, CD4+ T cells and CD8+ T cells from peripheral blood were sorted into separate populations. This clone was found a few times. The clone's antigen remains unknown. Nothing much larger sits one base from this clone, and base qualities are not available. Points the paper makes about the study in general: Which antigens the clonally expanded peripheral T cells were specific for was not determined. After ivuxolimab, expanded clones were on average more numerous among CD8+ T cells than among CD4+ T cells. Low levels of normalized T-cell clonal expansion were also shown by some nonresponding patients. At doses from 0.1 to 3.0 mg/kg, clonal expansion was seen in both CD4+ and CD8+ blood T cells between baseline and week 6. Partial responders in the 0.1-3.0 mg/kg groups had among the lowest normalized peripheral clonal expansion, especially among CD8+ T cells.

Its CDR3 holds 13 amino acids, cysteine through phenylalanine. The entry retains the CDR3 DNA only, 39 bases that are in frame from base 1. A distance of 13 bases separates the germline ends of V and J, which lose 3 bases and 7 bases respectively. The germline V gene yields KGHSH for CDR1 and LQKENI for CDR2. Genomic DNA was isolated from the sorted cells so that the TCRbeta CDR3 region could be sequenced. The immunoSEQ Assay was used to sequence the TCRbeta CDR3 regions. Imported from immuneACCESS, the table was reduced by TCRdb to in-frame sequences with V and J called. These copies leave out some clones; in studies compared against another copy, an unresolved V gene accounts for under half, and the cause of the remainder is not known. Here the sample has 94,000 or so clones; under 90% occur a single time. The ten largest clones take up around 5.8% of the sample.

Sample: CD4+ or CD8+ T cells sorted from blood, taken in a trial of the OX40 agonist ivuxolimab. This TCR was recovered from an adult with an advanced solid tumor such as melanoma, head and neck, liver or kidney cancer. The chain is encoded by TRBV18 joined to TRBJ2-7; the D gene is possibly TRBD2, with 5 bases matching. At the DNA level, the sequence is TGTGCCAGCTCACCCGGCCCGAGGAGGGAGCAGTACTTC. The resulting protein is CASSPGPRREQYF. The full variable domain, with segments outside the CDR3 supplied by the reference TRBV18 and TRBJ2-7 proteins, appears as NAGVMQNPRHLVRRRGQEARLRCSPMKGHSHVYWYRQLPEEGLKFMVYLQKENIIDESGMPKERFSAEFPKEGPSILRIQQVVRGDSAAYFCASSPGPRREQYFGPGTRLTVT.